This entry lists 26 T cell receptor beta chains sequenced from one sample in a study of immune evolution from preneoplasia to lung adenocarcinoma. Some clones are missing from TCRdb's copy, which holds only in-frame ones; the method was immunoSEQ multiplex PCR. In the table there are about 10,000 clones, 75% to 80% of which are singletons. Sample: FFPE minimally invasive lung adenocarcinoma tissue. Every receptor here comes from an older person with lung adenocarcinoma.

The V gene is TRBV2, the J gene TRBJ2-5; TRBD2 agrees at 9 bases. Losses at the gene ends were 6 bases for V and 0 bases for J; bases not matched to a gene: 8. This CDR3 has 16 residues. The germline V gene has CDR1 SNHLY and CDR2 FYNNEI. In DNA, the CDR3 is TGTGCCAGCAGGAGGGATCTAGCGGGGCACCAAGAGACCCAGTACTTC. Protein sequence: CASRRDLAGHQETQYF.

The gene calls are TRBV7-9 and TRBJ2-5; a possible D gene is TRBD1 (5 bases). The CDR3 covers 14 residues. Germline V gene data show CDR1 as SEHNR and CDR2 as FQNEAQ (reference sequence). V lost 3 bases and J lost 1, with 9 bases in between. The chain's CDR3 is CASSFERGQETQYF. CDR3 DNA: TGTGCCAGCAGCTTTGAAAGGGGCCAAGAGACCCAGTACTTC.

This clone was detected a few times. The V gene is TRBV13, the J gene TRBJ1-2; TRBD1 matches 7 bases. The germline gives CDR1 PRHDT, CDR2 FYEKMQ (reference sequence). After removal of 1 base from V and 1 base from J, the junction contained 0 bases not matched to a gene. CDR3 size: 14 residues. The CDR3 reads CASSLDRGNYGYTF. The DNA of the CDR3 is TGTGCCAGCAGCTTAGACAGGGGTAACTATGGCTACACCTTC. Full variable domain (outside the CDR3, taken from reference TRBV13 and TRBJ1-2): AAGVIQSPRHLIKEKRETATLKCYPIPRHDTVYWYQQGPGQDPQFLISFYEKMQSDKGSIPDRFSAQQFSDYHSELNMSSLELGDSALYFCASSLDRGNYGYTFGSGTRLTVV.

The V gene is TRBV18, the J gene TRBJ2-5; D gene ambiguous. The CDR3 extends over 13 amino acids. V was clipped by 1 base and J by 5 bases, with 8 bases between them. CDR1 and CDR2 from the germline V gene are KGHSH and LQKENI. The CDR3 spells CASSPRRMETQYF. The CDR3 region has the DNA TGTGCCAGCTCACCACGGCGAATGGAGACCCAGTACTTC.

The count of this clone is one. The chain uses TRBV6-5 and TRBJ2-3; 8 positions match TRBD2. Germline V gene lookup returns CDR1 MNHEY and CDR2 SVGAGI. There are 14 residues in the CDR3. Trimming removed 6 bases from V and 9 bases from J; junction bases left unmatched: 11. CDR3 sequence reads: CASSYTGGRRTQYF. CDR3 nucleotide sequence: TGTGCCAGCAGCTATACGGGGGGGCGGCGGACGCAGTATTTT.

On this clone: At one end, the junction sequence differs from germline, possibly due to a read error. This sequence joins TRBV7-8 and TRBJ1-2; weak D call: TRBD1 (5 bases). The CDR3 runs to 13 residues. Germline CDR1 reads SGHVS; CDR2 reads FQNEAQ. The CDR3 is CASSLIGAGGGAF. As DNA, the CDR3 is TGTGCCAGCAGCTTAATAGGGGCAGGTGGAGGGGCCTTC.

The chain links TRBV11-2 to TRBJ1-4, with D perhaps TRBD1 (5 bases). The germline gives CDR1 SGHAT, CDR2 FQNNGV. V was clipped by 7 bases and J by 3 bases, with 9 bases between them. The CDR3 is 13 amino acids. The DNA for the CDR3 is TGTGCCAGCACTAAGGGGCCTAATGAAAAACTGTTTTTT. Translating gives CASTKGPNEKLFF.

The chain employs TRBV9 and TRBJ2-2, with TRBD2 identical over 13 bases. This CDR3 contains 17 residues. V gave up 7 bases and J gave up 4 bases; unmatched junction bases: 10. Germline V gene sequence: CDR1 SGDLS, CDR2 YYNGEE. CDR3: CASGIGLAGDITGELFF. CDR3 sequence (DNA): TGTGCCAGCGGTATCGGACTAGCGGGAGATATCACCGGGGAGCTGTTTTTT.

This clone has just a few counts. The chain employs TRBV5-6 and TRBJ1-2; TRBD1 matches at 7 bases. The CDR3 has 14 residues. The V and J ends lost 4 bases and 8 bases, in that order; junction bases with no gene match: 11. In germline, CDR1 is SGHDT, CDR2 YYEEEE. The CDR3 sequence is CASSRGRGTVGYTF. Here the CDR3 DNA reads TGTGCCAGCAGCCGGGGCAGGGGGACGGTCGGCTACACCTTC.

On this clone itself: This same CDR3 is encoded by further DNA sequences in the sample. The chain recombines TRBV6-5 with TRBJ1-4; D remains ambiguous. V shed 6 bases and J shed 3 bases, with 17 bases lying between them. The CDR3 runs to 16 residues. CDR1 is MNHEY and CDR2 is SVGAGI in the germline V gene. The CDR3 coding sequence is TGTGCCAGCAGCTACGCCGCGGGAGGTCCTAATGAAAAACTGTTTTTT. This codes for CASSYAAGGPNEKLFF.

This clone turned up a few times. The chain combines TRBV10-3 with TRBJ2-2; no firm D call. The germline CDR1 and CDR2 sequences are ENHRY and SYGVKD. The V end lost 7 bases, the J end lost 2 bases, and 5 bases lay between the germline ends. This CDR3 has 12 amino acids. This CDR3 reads CAIKANTGELFF. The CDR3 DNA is TGTGCCATCAAAGCCAACACCGGGGAGCTGTTTTTT.

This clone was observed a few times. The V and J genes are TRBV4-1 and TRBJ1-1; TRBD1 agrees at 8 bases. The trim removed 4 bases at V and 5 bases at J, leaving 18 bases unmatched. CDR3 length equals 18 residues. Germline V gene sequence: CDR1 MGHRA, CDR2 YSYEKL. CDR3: CASSPLGARGQSGTEAFF. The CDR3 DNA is TGCGCCAGCAGCCCCCTAGGGGCCAGGGGGCAGAGTGGGACTGAAGCTTTCTTT.

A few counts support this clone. The CDR3 here is CASCWGQGSVLHF. CDR3 nucleotides: TGTGCCAGCTGCTGGGGTCAGGGTTCGGTCCTCCACTTT. The chain combines TRBV6-6 with TRBJ1-6; TRBD1 might be the D (5 bases). V was clipped by 8 bases and J by 15 bases, with 20 bases between them. Germline values: CDR1 MNHNY, CDR2 SVGAGI (reference sequence). The CDR3 loop spans 13 amino acids.

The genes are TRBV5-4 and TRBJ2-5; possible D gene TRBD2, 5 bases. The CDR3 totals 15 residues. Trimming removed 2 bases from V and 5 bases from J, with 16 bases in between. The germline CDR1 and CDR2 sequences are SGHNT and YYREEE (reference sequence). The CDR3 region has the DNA TGTGCCAGCAGCTTACGGACGGGAATGGGTGAGACCCAGTACTTC. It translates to CASSLRTGMGETQYF.

CDR3 sequence reads: CASVRDSNSNQPQHF. The CDR3 DNA sequence: TGTGCCAGCGTTAGGGACAGCAATAGCAATCAGCCCCAGCATTTT. V is TRBV2 and J is TRBJ1-5; TRBD1 agrees at 7 bases. Germline CDR1 SNHLY, CDR2 FYNNEI. The CDR3 runs 15 residues. The trim removed 8 bases at V and 0 bases at J, leaving 7 bases unmatched.

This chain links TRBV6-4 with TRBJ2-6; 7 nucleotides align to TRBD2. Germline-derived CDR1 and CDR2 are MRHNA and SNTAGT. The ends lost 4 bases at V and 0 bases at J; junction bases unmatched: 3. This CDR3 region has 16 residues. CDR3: CASSASGDSGANVLTF. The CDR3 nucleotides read TGTGCCAGCAGTGCTAGCGGAGACTCTGGGGCCAACGTCCTGACTTTC.

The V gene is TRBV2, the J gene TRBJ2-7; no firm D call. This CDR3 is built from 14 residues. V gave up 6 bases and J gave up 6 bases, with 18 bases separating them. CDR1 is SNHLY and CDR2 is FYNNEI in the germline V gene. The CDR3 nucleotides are TGTGCCAGCAGGTCGACGGGTCTTATGGGCGAGCAGTACTTC. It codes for CASRSTGLMGEQYF.

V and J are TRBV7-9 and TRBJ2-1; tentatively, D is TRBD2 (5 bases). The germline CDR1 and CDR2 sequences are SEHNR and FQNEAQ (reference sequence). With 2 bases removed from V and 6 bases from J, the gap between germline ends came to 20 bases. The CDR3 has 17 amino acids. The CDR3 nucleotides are TGTGCCAGCAGCTTAAATTATGGACTGAACGGTGCCAATGAGCAGTTCTTC. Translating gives CASSLNYGLNGANEQFF. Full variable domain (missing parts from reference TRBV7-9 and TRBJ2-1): DTGVSQNPRHKITKRGQNVTFRCDPISEHNRLYWYRQTLGQGPEFLTYFQNEAQLEKSRLLSDRFSAERPKGSFSTLEIQRTEQGDSAMYLCASSLNYGLNGANEQFFGPGTRLTVL.

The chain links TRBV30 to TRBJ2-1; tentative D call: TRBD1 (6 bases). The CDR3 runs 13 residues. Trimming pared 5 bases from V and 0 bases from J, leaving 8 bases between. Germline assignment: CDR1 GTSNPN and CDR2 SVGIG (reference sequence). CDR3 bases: TGTGCCTGGGAGGACAGCTCCTACAATGAGCAGTTCTTC. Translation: CAWEDSSYNEQFF.

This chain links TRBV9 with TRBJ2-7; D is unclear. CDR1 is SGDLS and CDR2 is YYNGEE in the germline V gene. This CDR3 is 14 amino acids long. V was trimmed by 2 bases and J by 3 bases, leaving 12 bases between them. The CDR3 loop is CASSVGTADYEQYF. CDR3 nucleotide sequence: TGTGCCAGCAGCGTGGGTACTGCCGACTACGAGCAGTACTTC.

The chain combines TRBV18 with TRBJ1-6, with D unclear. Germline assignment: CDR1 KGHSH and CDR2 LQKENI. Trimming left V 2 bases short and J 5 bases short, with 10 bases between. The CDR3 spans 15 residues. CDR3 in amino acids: CASSPVQANNSPLHF. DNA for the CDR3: TGTGCCAGCTCACCAGTACAAGCAAATAATTCACCCCTCCACTTT.

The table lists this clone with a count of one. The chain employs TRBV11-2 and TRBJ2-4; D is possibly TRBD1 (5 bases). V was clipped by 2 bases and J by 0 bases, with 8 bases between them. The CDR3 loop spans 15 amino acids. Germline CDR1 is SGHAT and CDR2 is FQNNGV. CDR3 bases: TGTGCCAGCAGCTTAAGCAGGGTAGCCAAAAACATTCAGTACTTC. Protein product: CASSLSRVAKNIQYF.

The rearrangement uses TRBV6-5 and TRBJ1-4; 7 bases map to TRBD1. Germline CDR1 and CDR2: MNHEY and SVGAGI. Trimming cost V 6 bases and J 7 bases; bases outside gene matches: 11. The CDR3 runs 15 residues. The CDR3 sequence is CASSLKPRGREKLFF. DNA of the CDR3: TGTGCCAGCAGCCTAAAGCCAAGGGGGCGTGAAAAACTGTTTTTT.

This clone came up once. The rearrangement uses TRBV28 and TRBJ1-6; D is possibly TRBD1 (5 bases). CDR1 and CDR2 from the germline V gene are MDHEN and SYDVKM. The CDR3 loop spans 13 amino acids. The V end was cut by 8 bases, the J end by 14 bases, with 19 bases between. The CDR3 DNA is TGTGCCAGCCGGGGACGGTCATTTATGGCCCTCCACTTT. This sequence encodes CASRGRSFMALHF.

The CDR3: CASSSRGREYF. The CDR3 bases are TGTGCCAGCAGTTCTAGGGGGAGGGAGTACTTC. The chain links TRBV28 to TRBJ2-5; D might be TRBD2 (7 bases). The V gene lost 4 bases and the J gene lost 12 bases, with 12 bases spanning the gap. This CDR3 contains 11 residues. The germline CDR1 and CDR2 sequences are MDHEN and SYDVKM.

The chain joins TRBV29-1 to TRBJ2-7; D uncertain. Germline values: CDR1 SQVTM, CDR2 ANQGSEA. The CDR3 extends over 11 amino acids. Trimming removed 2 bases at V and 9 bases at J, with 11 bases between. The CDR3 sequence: CSVERGNRQYF. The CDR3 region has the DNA TGCAGCGTTGAACGAGGAAATCGGCAGTACTTC.